These 24 T cell receptor beta chains originate from one sample sequenced in a study of blood T cell repertoires in COVID-19. Clones were sequenced by immunoSEQ multiplex PCR, and TCRdb holds only the in-frame ones, with some missing. This sample has some 26,000 clones; roughly 87% occur once, and the top ten carry roughly 9%. Sequencing was performed on peripheral blood. The receptors were gathered from a human donor with active COVID-19. The donor label of this sample is uncertain.

This sequence joins TRBV14 and TRBJ2-4; possibly TRBD1 for D (5 bases). V lost 2 bases, J lost 3 bases, and 11 bases lay in between. The CDR3 extends over 15 amino acids. The V gene's germline CDR1 is SGHDN and CDR2 FVKESK. The DNA of the CDR3 is TGTGCCAGCAGCCAACAAGGGGCAGGCAAAAACATTCAGTACTTC. It specifies CASSQQGAGKNIQYF.

The J gene is TRBJ2-3, the V gene TRBV11-3, with 9 bases that match TRBD1. CDR3 length equals 16 residues. CDR1 is SGHNT and CDR2 is YENEEA in the germline V gene. V lost 4 bases and J lost 6; bases outside the gene matches: 11. The CDR3 spells CASSWGQGSKIDTQYF. CDR3 nucleotide sequence: TGTGCCAGCAGCTGGGGACAGGGATCCAAGATCGATACGCAGTATTTT. Full variable domain (outside the CDR3, taken from reference TRBV11-3 and TRBJ2-3): EAGVVQSPRYKIIEKKQPVAFWCNPISGHNTLYWYLQNLGQGPELLIRYENEEAVDDSQLPKDRFSAERLKGVDSTLKIQPAELGDSAVYLCASSWGQGSKIDTQYFGPGTRLTVL.

The CDR3 region has the DNA TGTGCCAGCAGCCCCCAGAGGAATGAGCAGTTCTTC. It is translated as CASSPQRNEQFF. V gene TRBV7-2 combines with J gene TRBJ2-1; D gene ambiguous. Germline CDR1 reads SGHTA; CDR2 reads FQGNSA. Trimming pared 5 bases from V and 7 bases from J, leaving 9 bases between. The CDR3 is made up of 12 amino acids.

This chain links TRBV19 with TRBJ2-5; TRBD2 might be the D (6 bases). The ends were cut back, 10 bases at V and 5 bases at J, with 20 bases in the middle. The CDR3 covers 14 residues. Germline V gene sequence: CDR1 LNHDA, CDR2 SQIVND (reference sequence). CDR3 amino acids: CATKGPFGGETQYF. For the CDR3, the DNA is TGTGCCACCAAAGGGCCGTTTGGGGGGGAGACCCAGTACTTC.

This chain links TRBV19 with TRBJ1-2; D may be TRBD1 (5 bases). V was trimmed by 8 bases and J by 4 bases, leaving 11 bases between them. CDR3 length equals 12 residues. Per germline, CDR1 LNHDA and CDR2 SQIVND (reference sequence). The CDR3, as DNA: TGTGCCAGTCGCAGGGAACGCTATGGCTACACCTTC. It yields the protein CASRRERYGYTF.

The V call is TRBV19, the J call TRBJ2-2; 7 bases map to TRBD2. The CDR3 contains 16 residues. The germline V gene encodes CDR1 LNHDA and CDR2 SQIVND (reference sequence). The V and J ends lost 5 bases and 4 bases, in that order; junction bases with no gene match: 10. CDR3 DNA: TGTGCCAGTAGTGTGGGGGGGATGGTAGTCACCGGGGAGCTGTTTTTT. This translates into CASSVGGMVVTGELFF.

The J gene is TRBJ2-6, the V gene TRBV5-6, with 7 bases aligning to TRBD1. CDR1 and CDR2 from the germline V gene are SGHDT and YYEEEE. The CDR3 extends over 17 amino acids. Trimming at V came to 1 base and at J to 0 bases, leaving 4 bases not matched to a gene. The CDR3 spells CASSLNRGTSGANVLTF. CDR3 nucleotide sequence: TGTGCCAGCAGCTTGAACAGGGGAACCTCTGGGGCCAACGTCCTGACTTTC.

The chain joins TRBV12-3 or TRBV12-4 to TRBJ1-1; 8 bases fit TRBD1. The CDR3 has 13 residues. The V gene end was trimmed by 8 bases and the J gene end by 0 bases; junction bases not matched to a gene: 2. The CDR3 spells CASGQGVNTEAFF. Here the CDR3 DNA reads TGTGCCAGCGGACAGGGCGTGAACACTGAAGCTTTCTTT.

The chain links TRBV28 to TRBJ1-5; D is uncertain. Deletions cut 4 bases from V and 1 base from J, with 11 bases between. The CDR3 totals 15 residues. The germline V gene encodes CDR1 MDHEN and CDR2 SYDVKM. In DNA, the CDR3 is TGTGCCAGCAGTTCCCCGGGGAAAAGCAATCAGCCCCAGCATTTT. Translated: CASSSPGKSNQPQHF.

The chain has TRBV30 and TRBJ1-5; the D gene is possibly TRBD1 (5 bases). The CDR3 spans 13 residues. Trimming removed 3 bases at V and 3 bases at J, with 9 bases between. Germline V gene lookup returns CDR1 GTSNPN and CDR2 SVGIG (reference sequence). CDR3 coding DNA: TGTGCCTGGAGATCAGGGAACAATCAGCCCCAGCATTTT. Translation: CAWRSGNNQPQHF.

This sequence joins TRBV10-3 and TRBJ2-2; 9 positions match TRBD1. Germline loops: CDR1 ENHRY, CDR2 SYGVKD. V was pared by 10 bases and J by 4 bases, with 10 bases of the junction left unmatched. CDR3 size: 15 residues. The CDR3 DNA is TGTGCCACCTGGGAGGGACAGGGCGGCACCGGGGAGCTGTTTTTT. Its protein is CATWEGQGGTGELFF.

The V call is TRBV13, the J call TRBJ2-2; D not resolved. Trimming took 5 bases from V and 2 from J, leaving 6 bases between them. This CDR3 region has 13 residues. Germline-derived CDR1 and CDR2 are PRHDT and FYEKMQ (reference sequence). CDR3 region: CASSVRNTGELFF. The DNA for the CDR3 is TGTGCCAGCAGCGTCCGTAACACCGGGGAGCTGTTTTTT.

The V call is TRBV30, the J call TRBJ2-4, with D possibly being TRBD2 (5 bases). The CDR3 totals 12 residues. Trimming pared 0 bases from V and 5 bases from J, leaving 5 bases between. The V gene's germline CDR1 is GTSNPN and CDR2 SVGIG (reference sequence). Here the CDR3 DNA reads TGTGCCTGGAGTGTACTAGAAAACATTCAGTACTTC. Translated, it gives CAWSVLENIQYF.

This chain connects TRBV27 to TRBJ1-2; D is ambiguous. The V gene's germline CDR1 is MNHEY and CDR2 SMNVEV (reference sequence). V lost 6 bases, J lost 4 bases, and 21 bases lay in between. The CDR3 loop spans 16 amino acids. The CDR3 DNA reads as TGTGCCAGCAGCCAAAAGGTTAGCGTTCTCGGCTATGGCTACACCTTC. It translates to CASSQKVSVLGYGYTF.

V is TRBV18 and J is TRBJ2-1; TRBD2 matches at 11 bases. CDR1 KGHSH and CDR2 LQKENI come from the germline V gene. The V segment lost 5 bases and the J segment 7 bases; nucleotides outside the gene matches: 7. CDR3 length: 15 amino acids. CDR3 DNA sequence: TGTGCCAGCTCATCACTAGCGGGAGAATTGAATGAGCAGTTCTTC. Translating gives CASSSLAGELNEQFF.

This chain uses TRBV12-3 or TRBV12-4 with TRBJ2-7, with TRBD2 as a possible D gene (7 bases). The CDR3 is 13 residues long. Trimming took 6 bases from V and 7 from J, leaving 16 bases between them. Here the CDR3 reads CASRRGGAGEQYF. The CDR3 nucleotides are TGTGCCAGCAGAAGGGGGGGCGCGGGGGAGCAGTACTTC.

The V and J genes are TRBV7-9 and TRBJ2-6; 8 nucleotides line up with TRBD2. This CDR3 region has 17 residues. J was trimmed by 2 bases and V by 5 bases; bases with no gene match: 8. CDR1 and CDR2 (germline): SEHNR, FQNEAQ (reference sequence). CDR3 amino acids: CASSTRRAGAGANVLTF. Here the CDR3 DNA reads TGTGCCAGCAGCACCCGCCGAGCGGGGGCTGGGGCCAACGTCCTGACTTTC.

The rearrangement joins TRBV28 to TRBJ2-1; TRBD2 matches 7 bases. With 6 bases clipped from V and 2 bases from J, the junction kept 4 bases outside the gene matches. This CDR3 region has 14 residues. From germline, CDR1 is MDHEN and CDR2 SYDVKM. The DNA of the CDR3 is TGTGCCAGCAGCCCTAGCGGAACCTACAATGAGCAGTTCTTC. This sequence encodes CASSPSGTYNEQFF.

The chain recombines TRBV27 with TRBJ2-7; TRBD1 agrees at 7 bases. CDR1 MNHEY and CDR2 SMNVEV come from the germline V gene (reference sequence). V gave up 5 bases and J gave up 3 bases; unmatched junction bases: 7. The CDR3 contains 14 residues. CDR3 region: CASSQVRGNYEQYF. In nucleotides, the CDR3 is TGTGCCAGCAGTCAGGTCAGGGGGAACTACGAGCAGTACTTC.

The V and J genes are TRBV19 and TRBJ2-7; 11 nucleotides align to TRBD1. CDR1 and CDR2 (germline): LNHDA, SQIVND (reference sequence). The V segment lost 6 bases and the J segment 3 bases; nucleotides outside the gene matches: 7. This CDR3 is built from 15 residues. As DNA, the CDR3 is TGTGCCAGTAGAACATCCGGGACAGGGGGCTACGAGCAGTACTTC. This sequence encodes CASRTSGTGGYEQYF.

The CDR3: CASSPGTGGPNEKLFF. CDR3 sequence (DNA): TGTGCCAGCTCACCCGGGACAGGGGGACCTAATGAAAAACTGTTTTTT. The chain uses TRBV18 and TRBJ1-4, with TRBD1 matching over 11 bases. Germline values: CDR1 KGHSH, CDR2 LQKENI. CDR3 length: 16 amino acids. V trimming: 3 bases; J trimming: 3 bases; junction bases outside the gene matches: 3.

The chain couples TRBV6-1 to TRBJ1-1, with a tentative D call TRBD1 (5 bases). The CDR3 spans 17 residues. Germline assignment: CDR1 MNHNS and CDR2 SASEGT. The germline V and J ends were trimmed by 3 bases and 2 bases, with 19 bases remaining between them. The CDR3 nucleotides read TGTGCCAGCAGTGACCTATACGGGGGGGGGTTAAACACTGAAGCTTTCTTT. This encodes CASSDLYGGGLNTEAFF.

The chain combines TRBV4-1 with TRBJ2-7; perhaps TRBD1 as D (6 bases). Germline V lookup: CDR1 MGHRA, CDR2 YSYEKL. CDR3 size: 16 residues. The V gene lost 2 bases and the J gene lost 0 bases, with 14 bases spanning the gap. The CDR3 reads CASSQPRDKSSYEQYF. As DNA, the CDR3 is TGCGCCAGCAGCCAACCTAGGGACAAGAGCTCCTACGAGCAGTACTTC.

This chain connects TRBV20-1 to TRBJ1-5, with D unclear. Between the trimmed V and J ends, which lost 3 bases and 3 bases, there was a span of 12 bases. This CDR3 is 14 amino acids long. Germline V gives CDR1 DFQATT, CDR2 SNEGSKA (reference sequence). The CDR3 reads CSASTRGLNQPQHF. CDR3 sequence (DNA): TGCAGTGCTAGTACCCGAGGGCTCAATCAGCCCCAGCATTTT.